This T cell receptor beta chain was recorded in a study of brain metastases from non-small cell lung cancer. CDR1 and CDR2 from the germline V gene are KGHSH and LQKENI. V was trimmed by 0 bases and J by 4 bases, leaving 13 bases between them. This CDR3 region has 16 residues. Assay used: immunoSEQ multiplex PCR; TCRdb lists only in-frame clones, some missing. The data contain 2,500 to 3,500 clones, about 79% of them singletons. The sequenced material came from primary lung tumor tissue. This TCR derives from a donor aged 40 or over with non-small cell lung cancer. This chain links TRBV18 with TRBJ2-1; D not certain. DNA for the CDR3: TGTGCCAGCTCACCACCGTCGGGCACCTGGTACAATGAGCAGTTCTTC. Protein sequence: CASSPPSGTWYNEQFF.